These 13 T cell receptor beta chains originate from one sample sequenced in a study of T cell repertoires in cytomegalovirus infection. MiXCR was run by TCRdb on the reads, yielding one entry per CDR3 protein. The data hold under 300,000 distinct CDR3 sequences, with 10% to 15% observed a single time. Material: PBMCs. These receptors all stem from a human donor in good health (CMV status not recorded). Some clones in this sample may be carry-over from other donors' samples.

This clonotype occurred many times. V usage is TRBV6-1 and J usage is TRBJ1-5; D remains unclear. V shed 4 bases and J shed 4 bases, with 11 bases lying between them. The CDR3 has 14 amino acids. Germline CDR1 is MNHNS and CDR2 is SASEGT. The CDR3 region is CASSVSDPNQPQHF. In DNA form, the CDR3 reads TGTGCCAGCAGTGTCTCCGACCCTAATCAGCCCCAGCATTTT.

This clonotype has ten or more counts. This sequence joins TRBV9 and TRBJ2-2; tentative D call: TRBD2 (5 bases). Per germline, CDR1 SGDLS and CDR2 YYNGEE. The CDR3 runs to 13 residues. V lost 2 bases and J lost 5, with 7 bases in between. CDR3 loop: CASSVGGTGELFF. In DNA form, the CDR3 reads TGTGCCAGCAGCGTCGGAGGTACCGGGGAGCTGTTTTTT.

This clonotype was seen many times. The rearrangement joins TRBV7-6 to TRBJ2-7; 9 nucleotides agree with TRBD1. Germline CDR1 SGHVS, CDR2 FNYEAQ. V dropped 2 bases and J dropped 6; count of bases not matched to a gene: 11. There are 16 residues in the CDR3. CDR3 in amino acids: CASSLRDRVELGEQYF. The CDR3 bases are TGTGCCAGCAGCTTACGGGACAGGGTGGAGTTGGGCGAGCAGTACTTC.

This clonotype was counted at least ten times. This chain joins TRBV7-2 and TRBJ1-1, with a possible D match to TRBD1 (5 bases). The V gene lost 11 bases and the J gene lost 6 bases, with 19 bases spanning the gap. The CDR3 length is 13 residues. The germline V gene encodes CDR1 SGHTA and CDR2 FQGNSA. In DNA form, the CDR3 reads TGTGCCGGCGGGGCAGCGCAGGGTTCTGAAGCTTTCTTT. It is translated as CAGGAAQGSEAFF.

CDR3 DNA: TGCGCCAGCAGCTTAGAGGGCGTAAGCTCCTACGAGCAGTACTTC. Translating gives CASSLEGVSSYEQYF. The chain links TRBV5-1 to TRBJ2-7; the D gene is possibly TRBD2 (5 bases). V dropped 2 bases and J dropped 0 bases, with 12 bases sitting between them. Germline V CDR1 and CDR2: SGHRS, YFSETQ. There are 15 residues in the CDR3.

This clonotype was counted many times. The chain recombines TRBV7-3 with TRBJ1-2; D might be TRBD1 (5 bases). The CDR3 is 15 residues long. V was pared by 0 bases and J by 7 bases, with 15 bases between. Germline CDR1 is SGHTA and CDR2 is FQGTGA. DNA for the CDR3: TGTGCCAGCAGCTTAACGGGCAGGGTAACGGGTGGCTACACCTTC. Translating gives CASSLTGRVTGGYTF.

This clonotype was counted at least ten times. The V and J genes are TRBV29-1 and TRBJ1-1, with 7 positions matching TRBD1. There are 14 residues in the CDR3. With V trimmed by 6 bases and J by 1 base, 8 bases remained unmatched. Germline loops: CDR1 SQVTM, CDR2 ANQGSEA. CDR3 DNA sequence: TGCAGCGTAGCCAGACAGGGTGGGAACACTGAAGCTTTCTTT. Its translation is CSVARQGGNTEAFF.

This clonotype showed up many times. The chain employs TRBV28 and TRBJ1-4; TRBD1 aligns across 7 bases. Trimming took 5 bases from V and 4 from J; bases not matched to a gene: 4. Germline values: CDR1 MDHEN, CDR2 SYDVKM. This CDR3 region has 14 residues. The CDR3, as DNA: TGTGCCAGCAGTCTCCGGGACAGTAATGAAAAACTGTTTTTT. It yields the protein CASSLRDSNEKLFF.

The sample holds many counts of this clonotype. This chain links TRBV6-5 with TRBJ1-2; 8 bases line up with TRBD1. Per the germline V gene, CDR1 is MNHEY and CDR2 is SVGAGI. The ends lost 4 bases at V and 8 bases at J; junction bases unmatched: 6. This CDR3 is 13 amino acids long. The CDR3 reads CASSSGQGLGYTF. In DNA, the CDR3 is TGTGCCAGCAGTTCCGGACAGGGCCTAGGCTACACCTTC.

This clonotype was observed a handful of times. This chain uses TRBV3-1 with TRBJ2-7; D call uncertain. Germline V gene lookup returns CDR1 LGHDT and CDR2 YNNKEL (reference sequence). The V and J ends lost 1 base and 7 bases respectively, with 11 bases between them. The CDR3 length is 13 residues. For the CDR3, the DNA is TGTGCCAGCAGCCAAGCTCTGACGGGTGAGCAGTACTTC. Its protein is CASSQALTGEQYF.

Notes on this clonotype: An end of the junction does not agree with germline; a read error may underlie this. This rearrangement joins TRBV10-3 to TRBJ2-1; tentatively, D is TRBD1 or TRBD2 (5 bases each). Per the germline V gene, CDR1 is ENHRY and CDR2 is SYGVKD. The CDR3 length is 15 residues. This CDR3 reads CAFSEPGHSYNEQFF. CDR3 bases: TGTGCCTTCAGTGAGCCGGGGCACTCCTACAATGAGCAGTTCTTC.

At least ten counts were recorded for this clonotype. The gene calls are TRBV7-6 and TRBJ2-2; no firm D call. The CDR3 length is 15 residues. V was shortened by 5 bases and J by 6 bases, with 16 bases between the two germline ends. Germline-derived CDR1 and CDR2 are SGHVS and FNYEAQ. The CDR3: CASSLTRSQAGELFF. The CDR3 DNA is TGTGCCAGCAGCCTTACCCGTTCCCAGGCCGGGGAGCTGTTTTTT.

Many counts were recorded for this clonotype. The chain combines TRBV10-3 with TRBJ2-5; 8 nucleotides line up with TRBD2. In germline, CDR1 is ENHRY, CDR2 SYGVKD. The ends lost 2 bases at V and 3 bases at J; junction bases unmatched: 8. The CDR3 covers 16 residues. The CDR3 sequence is CAISEPPTSGKETQYF. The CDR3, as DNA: TGTGCCATCAGTGAGCCGCCTACTAGCGGAAAAGAGACCCAGTACTTC.